Below, one TCR beta chain is given with its context. Primers included in the PCR were 60 Vbeta and 13 Jbeta primers. Repertoires were generated with immunoSEQ multiplex PCR, while TCRdb's copy carries only in-frame clones and drops some. The data show 180,000 or so clones, roughly four fifths seen once. The trim removed 6 bases at V and 7 bases at J, leaving 12 bases unmatched. This CDR3 is 14 amino acids long. Germline CDR1 and CDR2: MNHNY and SVGAGI (reference sequence). The data originate from a study of cytomegalovirus exposure and HLA in healthy donors. Study summary: Researchers previously reported finding fewer than 120 million unique TCR beta sequences from around 200 million T cells.

Sequencing was performed on PBMCs. The TCR originated in a male donor in good health and CMV-seronegative. This chain links TRBV6-6 with TRBJ2-7, with 7 bases that match TRBD1. The CDR3 here is CASSSGKGAKEQYF. DNA of the CDR3: TGTGCCAGCAGCTCCGGTAAGGGGGCGAAGGAGCAGTACTTC.